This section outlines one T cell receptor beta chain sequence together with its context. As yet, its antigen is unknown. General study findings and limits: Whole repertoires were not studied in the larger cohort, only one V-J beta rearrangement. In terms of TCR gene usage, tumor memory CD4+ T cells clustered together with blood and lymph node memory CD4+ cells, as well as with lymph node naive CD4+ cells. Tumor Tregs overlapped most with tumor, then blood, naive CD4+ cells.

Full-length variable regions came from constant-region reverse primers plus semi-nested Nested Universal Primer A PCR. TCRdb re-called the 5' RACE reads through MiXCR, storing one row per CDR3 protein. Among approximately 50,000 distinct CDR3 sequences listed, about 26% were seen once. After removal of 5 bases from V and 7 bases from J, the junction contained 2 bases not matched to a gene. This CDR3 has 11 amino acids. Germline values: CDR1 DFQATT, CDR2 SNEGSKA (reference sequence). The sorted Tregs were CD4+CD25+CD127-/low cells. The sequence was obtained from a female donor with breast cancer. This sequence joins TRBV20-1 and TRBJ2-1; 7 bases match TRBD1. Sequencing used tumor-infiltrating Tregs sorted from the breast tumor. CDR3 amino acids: CSAWDSNEQFF. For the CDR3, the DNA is TGCAGTGCTTGGGACAGTAATGAGCAGTTCTTC.